A selection of T cell receptor beta chains follows, all from one sample in a study of T cells in tumors and immune-related adverse events. TCRdb keeps only in-frame clones here, not all; method: immunoSEQ multiplex PCR. Here the sample spans 5,100 or so clones, less than 65% being singletons. The source was gut tissue, collected from a patient treated with anti-PD-1 therapy. Source of these receptors: a female donor with metastatic renal cell carcinoma. The CDR3 runs from the conserved cysteine through the conserved F or W. A D gene is named only where the DNA matches it firmly. Not every row has a clone size; where given, it reads once, few, many or a size class.

clone_size: -; j_call: TRBJ2-7; d_call: -; v_call: TRBV10-1; cdr3_aa: CASSDGYEQYF; cdr3_nt: TGCGCCAGCAGTGATGGTTACGAGCAGTACTTC
clone_size: -; j_call: TRBJ2-1; d_call: -; v_call: TRBV2; cdr3_aa: CASSLQGYLNEQFF; cdr3_nt: TGTGCCAGCAGCCTGCAGGGGTACCTTAATGAGCAGTTCTTC
clone_size: -; j_call: TRBJ2-5; d_call: -; v_call: TRBV9; cdr3_aa: CASSVDPPGGALKTQYF; cdr3_nt: TGTGCCAGCAGCGTAGACCCCCCAGGGGGGGCTTTGAAGACCCAGTACTTC
clone_size: -; j_call: TRBJ1-2; d_call: -; v_call: TRBV7-9; cdr3_aa: CASSLAGDGYTF; cdr3_nt: TGTGCCAGCAGCTTAGCAGGAGATGGCTACACCTTC
clone_size: -; j_call: TRBJ2-3; d_call: -; v_call: TRBV6-5; cdr3_aa: CASSYSYTQYF; cdr3_nt: TGTGCCAGCAGTTACTCATATACGCAGTATTTT
clone_size: -; j_call: TRBJ2-7; d_call: -; v_call: TRBV15; cdr3_aa: CATSRDPLRGEQYF; cdr3_nt: TGTGCCACCAGCAGAGATCCCCTTCGGGGCGAGCAGTACTTC
clone_size: -; j_call: TRBJ1-4; d_call: -; v_call: TRBV6-5; cdr3_aa: CASSLGYVPEKLFF; cdr3_nt: TGTGCCAGCAGTCTTGGTTATGTTCCGGAAAAACTGTTTTTT
clone_size: -; j_call: TRBJ2-1; d_call: -; v_call: TRBV11-3; cdr3_aa: CASSTPYNEQFF; cdr3_nt: TGTGCCAGCAGTACCCCGTACAATGAGCAGTTCTTC
clone_size: -; j_call: TRBJ1-5; d_call: -; v_call: TRBV19; cdr3_aa: CASTLLESGAGQPQHF; cdr3_nt: TGTGCCAGTACACTCTTGGAATCAGGGGCCGGCCAGCCCCAGCATTTT
clone_size: -; j_call: TRBJ2-5; d_call: -; v_call: TRBV6-1; cdr3_aa: CASSEAPGPGAGETQYF; cdr3_nt: TGTGCCAGCAGTGAAGCGCCCGGCCCCGGGGCTGGAGAGACCCAGTACTTC
clone_size: -; j_call: TRBJ2-2; d_call: TRBD1; v_call: TRBV19; cdr3_aa: CASRGTGVTGELFF; cdr3_nt: TGTGCCAGTAGAGGGACAGGGGTAACCGGGGAGCTGTTTTTT
clone_size: few; j_call: TRBJ1-2; d_call: TRBD1; v_call: TRBV6-5; cdr3_aa: CASSVRDRDPRGYTF; cdr3_nt: TGTGCCAGCAGTGTCCGGGACAGGGACCCTAGAGGCTACACCTTC
clone_size: -; j_call: TRBJ2-6; d_call: -; v_call: TRBV11-3; cdr3_aa: CASSLFSGANVLTF; cdr3_nt: TGTGCCAGCAGCCTATTTTCTGGGGCCAACGTCCTGACTTTC
clone_size: -; j_call: TRBJ2-2; d_call: -; v_call: TRBV11-3; cdr3_aa: CASSPHGAANTGELFF; cdr3_nt: TGTGCCAGCAGTCCTCACGGGGCCGCGAACACCGGGGAGCTGTTTTTT